This T cell receptor (beta chain) was captured in a study of cytomegalovirus exposure and HLA in healthy donors. The PCR had 60 Vbeta and 13 Jbeta primers. The data were produced by immunoSEQ multiplex PCR, yet TCRdb's version contains in-frame clones alone and is incomplete. The sample consists of more than 150,000 clones, roughly 87% of them appearing once. This CDR3 is 15 amino acids long. Germline V gene sequence: CDR1 SGHRS, CDR2 YFSETQ. Trimming stripped 5 bases from V and 4 bases from J, with 15 bases between. Findings and caveats of the study: The productive fraction for most TCR beta V segments was about 90% or about 30% in an earlier analysis.

A remark on this clone: The antigen is unknown.

The sequence derives from a man aged 35-49 years in good health and CMV-seronegative. Sequenced: PBMCs. This chain links TRBV5-1 with TRBJ1-4, with D hard to call. The CDR3 nucleotides are TGCGCCAGCAGGTCCAGTGCTAGGAGTAATGAAAAACTGTTTTTT. Translating it yields CASRSSARSNEKLFF.